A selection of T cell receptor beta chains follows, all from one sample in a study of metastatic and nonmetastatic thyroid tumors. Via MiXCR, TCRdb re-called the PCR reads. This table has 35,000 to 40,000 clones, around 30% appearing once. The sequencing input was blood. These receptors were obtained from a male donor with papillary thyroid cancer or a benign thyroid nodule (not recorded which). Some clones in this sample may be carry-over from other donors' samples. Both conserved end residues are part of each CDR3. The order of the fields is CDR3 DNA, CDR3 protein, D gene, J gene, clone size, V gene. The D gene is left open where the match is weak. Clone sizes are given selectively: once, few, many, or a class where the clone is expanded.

TGCGCCAGCAGCGAACGGGACTCAAGCTCCTACAATGAGCAGTTCTTC	CASSERDSSSYNEQFF	-	TRBJ2-1	many	TRBV4-1
TGTGCCAGCAGTTTAGATGTTAGGGCCACTGAAGCTTTCTTT	CASSLDVRATEAFF	-	TRBJ1-1	few	TRBV12-3/TRBV12-4
TGTGCCAGCAGCGTAGTAGCGGGAGGGTTGTACGAGCAGTACTTC	CASSVVAGGLYEQYF	TRBD2	TRBJ2-7	many	TRBV9
TGTGCCACCCTACAGGGGAGCTGGGGAGGCAATGAGCAGTTCTTC	CATLQGSWGGNEQFF	-	TRBJ2-1	-	TRBV10-3
TGTGCCAGCTCACCTTTCGGGACCGGGGAGCTGTTTTTT	CASSPFGTGELFF	-	TRBJ2-2	-	TRBV18
TGTGCCAGCAGTTACTTGCGGGAGGGCCTCAATGAGCAGTTCTTC	CASSYLREGLNEQFF	TRBD2	TRBJ2-1	many	TRBV6-2/TRBV6-3
TGCGCCAGCAGCTCTCAGACGGGACGGGGCACTGAAGCTTTCTTT	CASSSQTGRGTEAFF	-	TRBJ1-1	-	TRBV5-1
TGCAGTGCTAGAGATCTCAGGGGGCTAGGAGAGCAGTACTTC	CSARDLRGLGEQYF	TRBD1	TRBJ2-7	once	TRBV20-1
TGTGCCAGCAGCTTAAGGTCACAGGGAGATGAGCAGTTCTTC	CASSLRSQGDEQFF	-	TRBJ2-1	-	TRBV7-9
TGTGCCAGCAGTAAACAGGGTCCTCCCTACAATGAGCAGTTCTTC	CASSKQGPPYNEQFF	-	TRBJ2-1	-	TRBV6-1
TGTGCCAGCAGCCATACCGGGAGTGGAAACACCATATATTTT	CASSHTGSGNTIYF	-	TRBJ1-3	-	TRBV3-1
TGCAGTGCCCAAAGAACGGGACAGGCGAGCGGGGAGCTGTTTTTT	CSAQRTGQASGELFF	TRBD1	TRBJ2-2	-	TRBV20-1
TGTGCCAGCAGCTTAAGGGGTCGGAGCTCTGGGGCCAACGTCCTGACTTTC	CASSLRGRSSGANVLTF	-	TRBJ2-6	-	TRBV5-6
TGTGCCTGGGAGTCATTAGAGCCGGGACAGGGGGCCGGCGAGCAGTACTTC	CAWESLEPGQGAGEQYF	TRBD1	TRBJ2-7	many	TRBV30
TGCGCCAGCAGCCCGAGCGGGGGAGGGAGTACCGGGGAGCTGTTTTTT	CASSPSGGGSTGELFF	TRBD2	TRBJ2-2	-	TRBV5-1
TGTGCCAGCAGTGATAGGGCAGCGAAAAACACCATATATTTT	CASSDRAAKNTIYF	-	TRBJ1-3	-	TRBV2
TGCAGTGCTAGAGATGATCTAGAAACGCAGTATTTT	CSARDDLETQYF	-	TRBJ2-3	-	TRBV20-1
TGTGCCAGCAGCTTGGACAGGGGGCTTGGGGAGCAGTACTTC	CASSLDRGLGEQYF	TRBD1	TRBJ2-7	-	TRBV7-3
TGTGCCAGCAGCTCCTCGGATATAGCTGCCCAAGAGACCCAGTACTTC	CASSSSDIAAQETQYF	-	TRBJ2-5	-	TRBV9
TGTGCCAGCAGGGGGGACCTCTCCTACGAGCAGTACTTC	CASRGDLSYEQYF	-	TRBJ2-7	few	TRBV6-1
TGTGCCAGTAGTACCAGGGGGATGTCTGAAGCTTTCTTT	CASSTRGMSEAFF	TRBD1	TRBJ1-1	-	TRBV19
TGTGCCAGCTGGAGTTACAATGAGCAGTTCTTC	CASWSYNEQFF	-	TRBJ2-1	many	TRBV6-1
TGTGCCATCAGACCCAAATCCCTGACTAGCAGCACAGATACGCAGTATTTT	CAIRPKSLTSSTDTQYF	TRBD2	TRBJ2-3	-	TRBV10-3
TGTGCCAGCAAAAGGACAGGTATCGAAGAGACCCAGTACTTC	CASKRTGIEETQYF	TRBD1	TRBJ2-5	many	TRBV2
TGTGCCAGCAGCCTTGGACTAGCGGGAGATGGCACCGGGGAGCTGTTTTTT	CASSLGLAGDGTGELFF	TRBD2	TRBJ2-2	-	TRBV5-4
TGTGCCAGCAGCCTCGCAGTGCTCGGAAACACCATATATTTT	CASSLAVLGNTIYF	-	TRBJ1-3	few	TRBV6-1
TGTGCCAGCAGCTTACGGCTAGTGGATCAAGGCACCGGGGAGCTGTTTTTT	CASSLRLVDQGTGELFF	-	TRBJ2-2	-	TRBV7-2
TGCGCCAGCAGCCAAATGGACAGGGTTGAGCATGAGCAGTTCTTC	CASSQMDRVEHEQFF	TRBD1	TRBJ2-1	medium-sized	TRBV4-1
TGTGCCCAGGGAACAGGCGGGACTGAAGCTTTCTTT	CAQGTGGTEAFF	-	TRBJ1-1	few	TRBV7-2
TGCAGCGTTGAACCGGAGGGACAGGGGGCGTCCTACGAGCAGTACTTC	CSVEPEGQGASYEQYF	TRBD1	TRBJ2-7	many	TRBV29-1
TGTGCCAGCAGCCTAGCCCCCCCGCTACTTAGCACAGATACGCAGTATTTT	CASSLAPPLLSTDTQYF	-	TRBJ2-3	-	TRBV7-2
TGTGCCAGCAGCGAACTAGCGGGAGGGGTCGATGAGCAGTTCTTC	CASSELAGGVDEQFF	TRBD2	TRBJ2-1	many	TRBV7-9
TGTGCCAGCAGTTACTCCTTGACTAGCGGGGGTGTCTCCTACAATGAGCAGTTCTTC	CASSYSLTSGGVSYNEQFF	TRBD2	TRBJ2-1	many	TRBV6-7
TGTGCCAGCAGTGACGGGAGCTCCTACAATGAGCAGTTCTTC	CASSDGSSYNEQFF	-	TRBJ2-1	medium-sized	TRBV6-4
TGCAGTGCATTGAGGGCTGGGTCAACAGCTTCATATAGCAATCAGCCCCAGCATTTT	CSALRAGSTASYSNQPQHF	-	TRBJ1-5	-	TRBV20-1
TGTGCCAGCACCAGGGACAGGGCATTACGGTACGAGCAGTACTTC	CASTRDRALRYEQYF	TRBD1	TRBJ2-7	-	TRBV6-1
TGTGCCAGCAGTGTGGGGGACAGAAATTCACCCCTCCACTTT	CASSVGDRNSPLHF	TRBD1	TRBJ1-6	-	TRBV2